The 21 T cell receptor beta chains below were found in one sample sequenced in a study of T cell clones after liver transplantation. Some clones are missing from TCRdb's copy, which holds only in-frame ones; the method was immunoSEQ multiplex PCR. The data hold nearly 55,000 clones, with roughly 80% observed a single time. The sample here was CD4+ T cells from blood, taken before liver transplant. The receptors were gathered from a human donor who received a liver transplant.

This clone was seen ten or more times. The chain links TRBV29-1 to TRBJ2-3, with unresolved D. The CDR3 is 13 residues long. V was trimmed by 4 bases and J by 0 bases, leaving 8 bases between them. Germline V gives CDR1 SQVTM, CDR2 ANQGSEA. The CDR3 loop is CSVVPSSTDTQYF. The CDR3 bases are TGCAGCGTTGTACCCTCTAGCACAGATACGCAGTATTTT.

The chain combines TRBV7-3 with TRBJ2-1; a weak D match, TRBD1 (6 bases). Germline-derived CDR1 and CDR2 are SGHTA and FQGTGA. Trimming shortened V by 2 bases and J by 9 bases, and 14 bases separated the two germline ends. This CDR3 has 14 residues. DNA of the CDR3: TGTGCCAGCAGCTTAGGGATTACAGGGACTGAGCAGTTCTTC. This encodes CASSLGITGTEQFF.

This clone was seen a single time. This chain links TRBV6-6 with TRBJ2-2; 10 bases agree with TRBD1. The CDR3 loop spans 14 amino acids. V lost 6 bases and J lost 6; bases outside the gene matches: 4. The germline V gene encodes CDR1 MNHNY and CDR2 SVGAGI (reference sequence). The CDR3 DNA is TGTGCCAGCAGAGGACAGGGGGGATCCGGGGAGCTGTTTTTT. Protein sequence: CASRGQGGSGELFF.

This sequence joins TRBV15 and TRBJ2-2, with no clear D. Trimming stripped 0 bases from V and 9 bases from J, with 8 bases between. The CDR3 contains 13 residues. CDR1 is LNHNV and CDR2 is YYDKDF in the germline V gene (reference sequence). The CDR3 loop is CATSRDRLRELFF. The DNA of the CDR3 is TGTGCCACCAGCAGAGACCGGTTGAGGGAGCTGTTTTTT.

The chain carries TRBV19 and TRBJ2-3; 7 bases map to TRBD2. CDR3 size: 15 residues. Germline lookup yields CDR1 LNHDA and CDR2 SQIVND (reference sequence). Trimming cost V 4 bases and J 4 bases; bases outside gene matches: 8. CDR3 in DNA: TGTGCCAGTAGTAGGGCAGCGGGGTACGCAGATACGCAGTATTTT. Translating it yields CASSRAAGYADTQYF. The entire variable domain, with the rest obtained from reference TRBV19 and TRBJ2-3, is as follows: DGGITQSPKYLFRKEGQNVTLSCEQNLNHDAMYWYRQDPGQGLRLIYYSQIVNDFQKGDIAEGYSVSREKKESFPLTVTSAQKNPTAFYLCASSRAAGYADTQYFGPGTRLTVL.

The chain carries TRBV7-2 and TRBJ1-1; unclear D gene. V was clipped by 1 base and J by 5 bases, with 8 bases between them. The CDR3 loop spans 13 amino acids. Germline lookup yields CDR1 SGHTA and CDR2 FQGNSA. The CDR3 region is CASSLVSRTEAFF. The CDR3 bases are TGTGCCAGCAGCTTAGTGAGCCGTACTGAAGCTTTCTTT.

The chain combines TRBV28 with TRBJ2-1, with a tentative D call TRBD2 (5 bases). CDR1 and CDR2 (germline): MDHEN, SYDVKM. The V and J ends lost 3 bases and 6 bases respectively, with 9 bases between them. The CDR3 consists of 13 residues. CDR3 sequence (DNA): TGTGCCAGCAGTTTTGGGAGCGTCAATGAGCAGTTCTTC. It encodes CASSFGSVNEQFF.

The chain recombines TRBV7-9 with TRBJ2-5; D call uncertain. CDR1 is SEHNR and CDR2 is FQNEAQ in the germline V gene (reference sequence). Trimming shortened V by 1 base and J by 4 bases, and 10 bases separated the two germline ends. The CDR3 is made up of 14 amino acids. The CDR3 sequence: CASSLGGDPETQYF. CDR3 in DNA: TGTGCCAGCAGCTTAGGAGGTGATCCAGAGACCCAGTACTTC.

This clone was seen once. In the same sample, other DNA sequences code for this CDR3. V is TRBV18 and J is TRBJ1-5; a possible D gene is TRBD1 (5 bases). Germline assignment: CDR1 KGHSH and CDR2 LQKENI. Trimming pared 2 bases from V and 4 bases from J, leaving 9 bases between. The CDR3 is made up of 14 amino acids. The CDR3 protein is CASSPGGGNQPQHF. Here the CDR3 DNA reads TGTGCCAGCTCACCAGGGGGGGGAAATCAGCCCCAGCATTTT.

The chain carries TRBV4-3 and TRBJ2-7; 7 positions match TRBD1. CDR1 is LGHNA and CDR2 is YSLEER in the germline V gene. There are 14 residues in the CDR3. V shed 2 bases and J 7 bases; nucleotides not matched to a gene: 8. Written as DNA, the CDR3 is TGCGCCAGCAGCCAATCAGACAGGGTCGGGGAGCAGTACTTC. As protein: CASSQSDRVGEQYF.

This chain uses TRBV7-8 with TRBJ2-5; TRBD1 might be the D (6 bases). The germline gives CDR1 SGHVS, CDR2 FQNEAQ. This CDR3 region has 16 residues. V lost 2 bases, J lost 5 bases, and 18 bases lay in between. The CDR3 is CASSLMRNRVWETQYF. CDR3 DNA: TGTGCCAGCAGCTTAATGAGGAACAGGGTTTGGGAGACCCAGTACTTC.

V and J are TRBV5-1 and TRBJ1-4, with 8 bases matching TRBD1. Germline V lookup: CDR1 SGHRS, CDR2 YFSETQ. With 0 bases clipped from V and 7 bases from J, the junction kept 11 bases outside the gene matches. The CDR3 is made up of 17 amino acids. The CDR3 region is CASSLGQGRHSGEKLFF. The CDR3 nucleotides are TGCGCCAGCAGCTTGGGACAGGGGCGACACTCGGGTGAAAAACTGTTTTTT.

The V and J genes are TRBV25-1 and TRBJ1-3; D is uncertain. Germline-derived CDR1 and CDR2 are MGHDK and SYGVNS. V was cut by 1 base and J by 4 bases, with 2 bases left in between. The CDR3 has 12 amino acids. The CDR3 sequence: CASSESGNTIYF. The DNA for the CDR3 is TGTGCCAGCAGTGAATCCGGAAACACCATATATTTT.

The CDR3 DNA follows: TGCGCCAGTGGGGACAGGGGGAGCACTGAAGCTTTCTTT. Protein: CASGDRGSTEAFF. This chain connects TRBV5-1 to TRBJ1-1; TRBD1 matches 11 bases. CDR3 length: 13 residues. V shed 8 bases and J 4 bases; nucleotides not matched to a gene: 4. CDR1 and CDR2 (germline): SGHRS, YFSETQ.

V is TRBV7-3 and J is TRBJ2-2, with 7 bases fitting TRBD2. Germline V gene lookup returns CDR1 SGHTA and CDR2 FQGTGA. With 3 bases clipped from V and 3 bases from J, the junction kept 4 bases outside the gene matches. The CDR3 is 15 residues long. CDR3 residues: CASSLSSGHTGELFF. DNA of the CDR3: TGTGCCAGCAGCTTGAGTAGCGGGCACACCGGGGAGCTGTTTTTT.

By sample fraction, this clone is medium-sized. The CDR3 DNA reads as TGCGCCAGCCGTTCTAGCGGGGGGGCCACGAATGAGCAGTTCTTC. It codes for CASRSSGGATNEQFF. The chain links TRBV5-1 to TRBJ2-1; 12 nucleotides agree with TRBD2. The CDR3 runs to 15 residues. Germline CDR1 is SGHRS and CDR2 is YFSETQ. Trimming took 7 bases from V and 7 from J; bases not matched to a gene: 9.

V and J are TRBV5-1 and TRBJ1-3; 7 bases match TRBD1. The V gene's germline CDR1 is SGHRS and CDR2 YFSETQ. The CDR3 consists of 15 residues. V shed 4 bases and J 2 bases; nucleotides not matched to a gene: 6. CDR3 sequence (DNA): TGCGCCAGCAGCCCTCGACAGGGCCCTGGAAACACCATATATTTT. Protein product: CASSPRQGPGNTIYF.

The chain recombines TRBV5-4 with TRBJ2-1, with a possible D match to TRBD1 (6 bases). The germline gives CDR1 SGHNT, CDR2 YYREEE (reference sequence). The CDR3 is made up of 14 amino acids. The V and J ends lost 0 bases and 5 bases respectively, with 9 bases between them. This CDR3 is CASSLARGNNEQFF. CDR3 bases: TGTGCCAGCAGCTTGGCTAGGGGGAACAATGAGCAGTTCTTC. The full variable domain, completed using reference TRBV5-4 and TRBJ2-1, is ETGVTQSPTHLIKTRGQQVTLRCSSQSGHNTVSWYQQALGQGPQFIFQYYREEENGRGNFPPRFSGLQFPNYSSELNVNALELDDSALYLCASSLARGNNEQFFGPGTRLTVL.

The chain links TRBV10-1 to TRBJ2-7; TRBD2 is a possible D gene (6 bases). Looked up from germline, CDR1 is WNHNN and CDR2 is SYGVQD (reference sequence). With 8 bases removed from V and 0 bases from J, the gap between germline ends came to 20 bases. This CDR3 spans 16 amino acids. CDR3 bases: TGCGCCAGCGGCCCCTCCTCTAGCGAGGACTCCTACGAGCAGTACTTC. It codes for CASGPSSSEDSYEQYF.

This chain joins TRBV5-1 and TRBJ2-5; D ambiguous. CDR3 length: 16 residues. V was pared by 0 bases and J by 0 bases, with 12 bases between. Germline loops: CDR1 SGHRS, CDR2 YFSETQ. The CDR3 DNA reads TGCGCCAGCAGCTTGGGTGGGCGGCCGTACCAAGAGACCCAGTACTTC. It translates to CASSLGGRPYQETQYF.

CDR3 region: CASSPRGSLYNEQFF. The CDR3 DNA reads as TGTGCCAGCAGTCCACGAGGGTCCCTCTACAATGAGCAGTTCTTC. V and J are TRBV11-2 and TRBJ2-1, with D possibly matching TRBD2 (5 bases). Germline V gene sequence: CDR1 SGHAT, CDR2 FQNNGV. CDR3 size: 15 residues. V gave up 6 bases and J gave up 3 bases, with 15 bases separating them.